Below are 19 T cell receptor beta chains sequenced from a single sample in a study of Ad26.COV2.S vaccination and SARS-CoV-2 variants. Profiling relied on immunoSEQ multiplex PCR, and the TCRdb table lists in-frame clones only, not all of them. The sample has approximately 300,000 clones; over 80% are singletons. Specified treatment: approximately 18 received Ad26.COV2.S at low or high dose, single or two shots; five or six received placebo; per-sample allocation not given. Sampling happened 63 days after the first vaccine or placebo injection. The sequences come from peripheral blood, collected in a trial of Ad26.COV2.S vaccine versus placebo. These TCRs come from a person between 18 and 65 years old who received the Ad26.COV2.S COVID-19 vaccine or a placebo.

V and J are TRBV19 and TRBJ1-5; 10 bases are a match to TRBD1. The germline gives CDR1 LNHDA, CDR2 SQIVND (reference sequence). This CDR3 has 14 residues. V lost 6 bases and J lost 1; bases outside the gene matches: 0. The CDR3 region is CASRDRGSNQPQHF. The DNA of the CDR3 is TGTGCCAGTAGGGACAGGGGGAGCAATCAGCCCCAGCATTTT.

This sequence joins TRBV11-3 and TRBJ1-1; D not resolved. Deletions cut 0 bases from V and 4 bases from J, with 12 bases between. Germline assignment: CDR1 SGHNT and CDR2 YENEEA. CDR3 size: 15 residues. The CDR3 region has the DNA TGTGCCAGCAGCTTAGAAGGGCTCAGCCCCACTGAAGCTTTCTTT. The encoded protein is CASSLEGLSPTEAFF.

Notes on this clone: Other DNA sequences in the sample encode the same CDR3. The gene calls are TRBV19 and TRBJ2-6; D is unclear. The CDR3 is made up of 14 amino acids. V lost 2 bases to trimming and J lost 1 base, with 3 bases between them. Germline V gene lookup returns CDR1 LNHDA and CDR2 SQIVND (reference sequence). The CDR3 region is CASSISSGANVLTF. The CDR3 DNA follows: TGTGCCAGTAGTATAAGTTCTGGGGCCAACGTCCTGACTTTC. Based on the CDR3 plus reference TRBV19 and TRBJ2-6, the full variable domain is DGGITQSPKYLFRKEGQNVTLSCEQNLNHDAMYWYRQDPGQGLRLIYYSQIVNDFQKGDIAEGYSVSREKKESFPLTVTSAQKNPTAFYLCASSISSGANVLTFGAGSRLTVL.

The chain uses TRBV28 and TRBJ2-2; 11 bases agree with TRBD1. Germline V gene sequence: CDR1 MDHEN, CDR2 SYDVKM. This CDR3 is built from 15 residues. The V gene end was trimmed by 6 bases and the J gene end by 6 bases; junction bases not matched to a gene: 6. CDR3 amino acids: CASRPPGQGAGELFF. For the CDR3, the DNA is TGTGCCAGCAGGCCTCCGGGACAGGGGGCCGGGGAGCTGTTTTTT.

This clone was recorded a few times. The CDR3 region has the DNA TGTGCCAGTAGTCCGGACAGGGTAGGTCAGCCCCAGCATTTT. Translating it yields CASSPDRVGQPQHF. The gene calls are TRBV19 and TRBJ1-5, with 8 positions matching TRBD1. This CDR3 is 14 amino acids long. V was clipped by 5 bases and J by 6 bases; unmatched bases: 6. Per the germline V gene, CDR1 is LNHDA and CDR2 is SQIVND (reference sequence).

The chain uses TRBV5-7 and TRBJ2-7; D possibly matches TRBD1 or TRBD2 (5 bases each). TRBV5-7 counts as an open reading frame of uncertain function. This CDR3 has 14 amino acids. Trimming took 2 bases from V and 5 from J, leaving 14 bases between them. CDR3 sequence reads: CASSFRDPNDEQYF. CDR3 nucleotides: TGTGCCAGCAGCTTCCGGGACCCGAACGACGAGCAGTACTTC.

This clone was picked up many times. The chain employs TRBV28 and TRBJ1-5, with TRBD1 matching over 8 bases. V was clipped by 9 bases and J by 9 bases; unmatched bases: 10. Germline CDR1 reads MDHEN; CDR2 reads SYDVKM. The length of the CDR3 is 13 residues. CDR3 DNA: TGTGCCAGTTTCCAGGGGGCGGAATTGCCCCAGCATTTT. Translating gives CASFQGAELPQHF.

The chain has TRBV3-1 (or the pseudogene TRBV3-2) and TRBJ1-5; no definite D call. Trimming pared 4 bases from V and 0 bases from J, leaving 7 bases between. Germline V CDR1 and CDR2: LGHDT, YNNKEL (reference sequence). The CDR3 runs 14 residues. CDR3 sequence: CASSRGYSNQPQHF. DNA of the CDR3: TGTGCCAGCAGCCGGGGTTATAGCAATCAGCCCCAGCATTTT.

J is TRBJ1-5 and V is TRBV18; D is unresolved. V was cut by 1 base and J by 4 bases, with 11 bases left in between. The CDR3 is 15 amino acids. Per germline, CDR1 KGHSH and CDR2 LQKENI. CDR3 sequence: CASSPQRAQNQPQHF. The CDR3, as DNA: TGTGCCAGCTCACCACAAAGGGCCCAAAATCAGCCCCAGCATTTT.

This clone showed up just once. V gene TRBV2 combines with J gene TRBJ1-1, with 10 nucleotides matching TRBD1. CDR3 length: 16 residues. With 5 bases clipped from V and 7 bases from J, the junction kept 13 bases outside the gene matches. The germline CDR1 and CDR2 sequences are SNHLY and FYNNEI. This chain's CDR3 is CASSYSRTGGEVEAFF. The CDR3 DNA reads as TGTGCCAGCAGTTACAGTAGGACAGGGGGGGAGGTTGAAGCTTTCTTT.

The rearrangement links TRBV27 to TRBJ1-4; perhaps TRBD1 as D (6 bases). Trimming removed 5 bases at V and 7 bases at J, with 17 bases between. Germline assignment: CDR1 MNHEY and CDR2 SMNVEV (reference sequence). CDR3 length: 15 residues. The CDR3 region is CASSPWTVGAEKLFF. The DNA of the CDR3 is TGTGCCAGCAGTCCTTGGACAGTGGGGGCTGAAAAACTGTTTTTT.

The chain joins TRBV24-1 to TRBJ2-3, with 9 bases lining up with TRBD2. Trimming cost V 5 bases and J 0 bases; bases outside gene matches: 2. Germline assignment: CDR1 KGHDR and CDR2 SFDVKD. This CDR3 spans 15 amino acids. This chain's CDR3 is CATSAAGGSTDTQYF. CDR3 sequence (DNA): TGTGCCACCAGTGCAGCGGGGGGAAGCACAGATACGCAGTATTTT.

The chain has TRBV28 and TRBJ2-5, with D possibly being TRBD2 (5 bases). Trimming cost V 5 bases and J 4 bases, with 20 bases left between them. CDR1 MDHEN and CDR2 SYDVKM come from the germline V gene. The CDR3 spans 16 residues. CDR3 region: CASSPDLGRGGETQYF. CDR3 coding DNA: TGTGCCAGCAGTCCGGATTTAGGGCGAGGAGGAGAGACCCAGTACTTC. The variable domain in full, completed from reference TRBV28 and TRBJ2-5, reads DVKVTQSSRYLVKRTGEKVFLECVQDMDHENMFWYRQDPGLGLRLIYFSYDVKMKEKGDIPEGYSVSREKKERFSLILESASTNQTSMYLCASSPDLGRGGETQYFGPGTRLLVL.

The chain's CDR3 is CASSLGGGDGETQYF. DNA of the CDR3: TGTGCCAGCAGTCTGGGGGGCGGGGACGGAGAGACCCAGTACTTC. The rearrangement joins TRBV6-5 to TRBJ2-5; D assignment may be TRBD1 or TRBD2 (6 bases each). V lost 5 bases to trimming and J lost 4 bases, with 17 bases between them. This CDR3 contains 15 residues. CDR1 is MNHEY and CDR2 is SVGAGI in the germline V gene.

The V gene is TRBV6-5, the J gene TRBJ2-2; no definite D call. V dropped 6 bases and J dropped 2 bases, with 4 bases sitting between them. The CDR3 covers 12 residues. Germline-derived CDR1 and CDR2 are MNHEY and SVGAGI. DNA for the CDR3: TGTGCCAGCAGGAGCAACACCGGGGAGCTGTTTTTT. Residues: CASRSNTGELFF.

The V and J genes are TRBV5-4 and TRBJ2-7, with 10 bases aligning to TRBD1. Trimming cost V 4 bases and J 0 bases; bases outside gene matches: 16. This CDR3 has 19 residues. CDR1 and CDR2 from the germline V gene are SGHNT and YYREEE (reference sequence). The DNA for the CDR3 is TGTGCCAGCAGCCAGATCTCTTTTCTGACAGGGGGCGGCTCCTACGAGCAGTACTTC. Translation gives CASSQISFLTGGGSYEQYF.

This chain links TRBV6-5 with TRBJ2-7; weak D call: TRBD1 (5 bases). The CDR3 sequence is 14 residues long. Germline V gene data show CDR1 as MNHEY and CDR2 as SVGAGI. Deletions cut 6 bases from V and 0 bases from J, with 12 bases between. The CDR3 reads CASRLQVDSYEQYF. In DNA, the CDR3 is TGTGCCAGCAGGTTACAGGTCGACTCCTACGAGCAGTACTTC.

This clone was seen a few times. Written as DNA, the CDR3 is TGTGCCAGCACCCCAGGGGGCCAAGAGACCCAGTACTTC. This gives the protein CASTPGGQETQYF. This sequence joins TRBV6-5 and TRBJ2-5; 7 bases map to TRBD1. Germline V gives CDR1 MNHEY, CDR2 SVGAGI. Trimming took 7 bases from V and 1 from J; bases not matched to a gene: 3. CDR3 length equals 13 residues.

This chain connects TRBV6-2 or TRBV6-3 to TRBJ2-2; D perhaps matches TRBD2 (5 bases). The CDR3 loop spans 13 amino acids. Trimming pared 7 bases from V and 5 bases from J, leaving 11 bases between. Germline lookup yields CDR1 MNHEY and CDR2 SVGEGT. CDR3 sequence: CASNPSPTGELFF. The CDR3 DNA reads as TGTGCCAGCAACCCTAGCCCTACCGGGGAGCTGTTTTTT.